The clone carrying this T cell receptor (beta chain) was seen more than once but under ten times. Its antigen remains unidentified. It was with a sample-barcoded 5' primer and a J-beta primer mix that a second PCR of roughly 7 to 11 cycles was run. TCRdb ran MiXCR on the 5' RACE reads and lists one entry per CDR3 protein. This table holds around 520,000 distinct CDR3 sequences, roughly a quarter found once. The data derive from a study of blood T cells in healthy people across ages. General study points: While age rose, TCR beta diversity per million T cells dropped in a roughly linear way.

CDR1 is SQVTM and CDR2 is ANQGSEA in the germline V gene. V lost 6 bases and J 0 bases, leaving 26 bases between the germline ends. The CDR3 extends over 18 amino acids. These data were also filed under a second study, of T cells of mothers and their children. That source reports: Barcodes for each sample and 2-4 random nucleotides were added by the M1S primer used in the second PCR.

Material: blood. The source is a boy aged 2 to 10 in good health. V and J are TRBV29-1 and TRBJ2-5; D tentatively fits TRBD1 or TRBD2 (5 bases each). The CDR3 bases are TGCAGCGTGGAACCCTTCACCCCGGGACCGCAGTACCAAGAGACCCAGTACTTC. Translating it yields CSVEPFTPGPQYQETQYF. The variable domain in full, completed from reference TRBV29-1 and TRBJ2-5, reads SAVISQKPSRDICQRGTSLTIQCQVDSQVTMMFWYRQQPGQSLTLIATANQGSEATYESGFVIDKFPISRPNLTFSTLTVSNMSPEDSSIYLCSVEPFTPGPQYQETQYFGPGTRLLVL.